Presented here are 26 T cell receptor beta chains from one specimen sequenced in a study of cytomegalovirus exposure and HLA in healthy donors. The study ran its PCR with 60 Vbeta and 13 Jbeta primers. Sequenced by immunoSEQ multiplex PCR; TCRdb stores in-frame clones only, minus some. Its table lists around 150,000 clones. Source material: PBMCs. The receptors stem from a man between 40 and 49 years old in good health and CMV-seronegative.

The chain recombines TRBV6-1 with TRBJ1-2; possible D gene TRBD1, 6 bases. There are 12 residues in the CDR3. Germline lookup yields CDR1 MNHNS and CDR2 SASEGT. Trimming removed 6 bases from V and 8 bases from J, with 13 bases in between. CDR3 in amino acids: CASRLQGRGYTF. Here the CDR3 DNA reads TGTGCCAGCAGGCTACAGGGTCGAGGCTACACCTTC.

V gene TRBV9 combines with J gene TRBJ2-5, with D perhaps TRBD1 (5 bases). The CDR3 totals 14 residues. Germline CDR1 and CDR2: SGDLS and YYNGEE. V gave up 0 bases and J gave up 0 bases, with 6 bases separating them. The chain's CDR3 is CASSVGTNQETQYF. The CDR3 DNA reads TGTGCCAGCAGCGTAGGGACAAACCAAGAGACCCAGTACTTC.

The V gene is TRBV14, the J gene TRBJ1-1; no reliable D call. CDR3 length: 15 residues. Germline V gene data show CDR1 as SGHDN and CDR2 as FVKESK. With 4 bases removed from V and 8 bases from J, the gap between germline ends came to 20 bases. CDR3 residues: CASSPPGNLPTEAFF. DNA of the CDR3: TGTGCCAGCAGCCCACCCGGGAACCTACCTACGGAAGCTTTCTTT.

The CDR3 DNA reads as TGTGCCACCAGCAGAGAAGGGGATCAGCCCCAGCATTTT. It specifies CATSREGDQPQHF. This chain uses TRBV15 with TRBJ1-5; TRBD1 is a possible D gene (5 bases). The CDR3 spans 13 residues. CDR1 is LNHNV, CDR2 YYDKDF, per germline (reference sequence). The V and J ends lost 0 bases and 5 bases respectively, with 5 bases between them.

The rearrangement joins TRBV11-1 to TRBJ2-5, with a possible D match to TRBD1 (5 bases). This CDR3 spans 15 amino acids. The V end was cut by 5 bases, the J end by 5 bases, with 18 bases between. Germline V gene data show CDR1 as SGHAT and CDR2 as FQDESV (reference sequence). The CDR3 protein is CASSPFWGRVETQYF. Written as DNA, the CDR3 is TGTGCCAGCAGCCCCTTCTGGGGCAGGGTGGAGACCCAGTACTTC.

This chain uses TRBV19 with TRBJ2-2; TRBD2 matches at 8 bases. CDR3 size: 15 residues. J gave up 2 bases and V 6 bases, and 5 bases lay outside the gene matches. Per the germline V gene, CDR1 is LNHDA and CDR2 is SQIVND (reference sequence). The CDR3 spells CASRVSGENTGELFF. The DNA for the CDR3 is TGTGCCAGTAGGGTTAGCGGGGAAAACACCGGGGAGCTGTTTTTT. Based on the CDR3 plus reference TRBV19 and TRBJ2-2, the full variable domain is DGGITQSPKYLFRKEGQNVTLSCEQNLNHDAMYWYRQDPGQGLRLIYYSQIVNDFQKGDIAEGYSVSREKKESFPLTVTSAQKNPTAFYLCASRVSGENTGELFFGEGSRLTVL.

In DNA form, the CDR3 reads TGTGCCAGCAGCTCAGGACAGGGGTTCACTGAAGCTTTCTTT. The encoded protein is CASSSGQGFTEAFF. The chain employs TRBV7-3 and TRBJ1-1; 9 nucleotides align to TRBD1. The length of the CDR3 is 14 residues. The V and J ends lost 4 bases and 4 bases, in that order; junction bases with no gene match: 4. From germline, CDR1 is SGHTA and CDR2 FQGTGA. The whole variable domain, filled in from reference TRBV7-3 and TRBJ1-1, reads GAGVSQTPSNKVTEKGKYVELRCDPISGHTALYWYRQSLGQGPEFLIYFQGTGAADDSGLPNDRFFAVRPEGSVSTLKIQRTERGDSAVYLCASSSGQGFTEAFFGQGTRLTVV.

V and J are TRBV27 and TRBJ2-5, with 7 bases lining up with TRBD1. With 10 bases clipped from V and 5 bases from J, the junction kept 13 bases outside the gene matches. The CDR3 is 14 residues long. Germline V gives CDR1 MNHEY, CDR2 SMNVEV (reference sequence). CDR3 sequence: CATSKGALTETQYF. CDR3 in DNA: TGTGCCACTTCTAAGGGGGCTCTTACGGAGACCCAGTACTTC.

The CDR3 loop reads CASSQDNINTIYF. Here the CDR3 DNA reads TGTGCCAGCAGCCAGGACAACATAAACACCATATATTTT. The V gene is TRBV4-2, the J gene TRBJ1-3; D possibly corresponds to TRBD1 (5 bases). Germline CDR1 reads LGHNA; CDR2 reads YNFKEQ. The CDR3 runs 13 residues. V lost 3 bases and J 6 bases, leaving 9 bases between the germline ends.

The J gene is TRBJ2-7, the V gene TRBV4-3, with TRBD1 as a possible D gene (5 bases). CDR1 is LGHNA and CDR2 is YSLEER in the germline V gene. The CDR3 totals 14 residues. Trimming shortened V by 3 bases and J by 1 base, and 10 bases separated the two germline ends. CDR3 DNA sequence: TGCGCCAGCAGCCACGCTGACAGTTCCTACGAGCAGTACTTC. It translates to CASSHADSSYEQYF.

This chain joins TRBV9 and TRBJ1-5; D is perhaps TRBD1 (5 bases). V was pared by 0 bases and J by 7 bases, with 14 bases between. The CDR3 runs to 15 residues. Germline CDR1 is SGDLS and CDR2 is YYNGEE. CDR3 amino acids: CASSVDRSGPQPQHF. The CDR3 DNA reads TGTGCCAGCAGCGTAGATAGATCAGGGCCGCAGCCCCAGCATTTT.

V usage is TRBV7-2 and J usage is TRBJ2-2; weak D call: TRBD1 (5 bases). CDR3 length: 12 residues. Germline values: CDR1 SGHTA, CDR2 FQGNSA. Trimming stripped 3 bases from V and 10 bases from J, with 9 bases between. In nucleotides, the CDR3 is TGTGCCAGCAGCTTGACAGAAGCGGAGCTGTTTTTT. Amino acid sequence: CASSLTEAELFF. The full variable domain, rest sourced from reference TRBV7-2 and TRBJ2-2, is GAGVSQSPSNKVTEKGKDVELRCDPISGHTALYWYRQSLGQGLEFLIYFQGNSAPDKSGLPSDRFSAERTGGSVSTLTIQRTQQEDSAVYLCASSLTEAELFFGEGSRLTVL.

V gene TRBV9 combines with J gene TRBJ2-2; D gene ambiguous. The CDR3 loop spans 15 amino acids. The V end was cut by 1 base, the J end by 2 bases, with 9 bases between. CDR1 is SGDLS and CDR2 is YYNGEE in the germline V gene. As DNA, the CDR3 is TGTGCCAGCAGCGTACTGGGCAGTAACACCGGGGAGCTGTTTTTT. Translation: CASSVLGSNTGELFF.

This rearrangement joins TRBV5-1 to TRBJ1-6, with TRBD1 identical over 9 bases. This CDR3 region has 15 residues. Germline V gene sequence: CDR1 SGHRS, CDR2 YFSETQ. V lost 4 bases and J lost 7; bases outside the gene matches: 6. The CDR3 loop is CASSPRDRENSPLHF. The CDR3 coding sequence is TGCGCCAGCAGCCCCCGGGACAGGGAGAATTCACCCCTCCACTTT.

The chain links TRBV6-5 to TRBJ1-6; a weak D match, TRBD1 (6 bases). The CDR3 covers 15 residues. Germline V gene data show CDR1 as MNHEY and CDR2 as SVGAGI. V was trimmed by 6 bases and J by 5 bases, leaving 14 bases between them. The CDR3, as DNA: TGTGCCAGCAGGGTCGGGGACAAGAATAATTCACCCCTCCACTTT. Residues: CASRVGDKNNSPLHF.

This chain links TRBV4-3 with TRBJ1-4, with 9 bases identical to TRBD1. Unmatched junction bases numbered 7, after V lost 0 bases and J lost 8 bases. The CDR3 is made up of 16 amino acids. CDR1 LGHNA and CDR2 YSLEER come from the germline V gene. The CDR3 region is CASSQEGTGRGEKLFF. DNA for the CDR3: TGCGCCAGCAGCCAAGAAGGGACAGGGCGCGGAGAAAAACTGTTTTTT.

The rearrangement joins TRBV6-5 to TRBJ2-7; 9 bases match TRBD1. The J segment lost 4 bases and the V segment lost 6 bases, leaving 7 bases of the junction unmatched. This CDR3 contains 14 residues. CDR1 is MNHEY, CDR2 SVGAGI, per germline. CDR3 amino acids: CASRLGQGFYEQYF. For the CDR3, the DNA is TGTGCCAGCAGGTTGGGACAGGGATTTTACGAGCAGTACTTC.

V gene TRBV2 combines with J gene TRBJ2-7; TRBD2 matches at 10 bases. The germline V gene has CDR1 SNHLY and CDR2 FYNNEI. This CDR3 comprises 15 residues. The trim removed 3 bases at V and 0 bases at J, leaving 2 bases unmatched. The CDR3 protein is CASSEASGGSYEQYF. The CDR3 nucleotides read TGTGCCAGCAGTGAGGCTAGCGGGGGCTCCTACGAGCAGTACTTC.

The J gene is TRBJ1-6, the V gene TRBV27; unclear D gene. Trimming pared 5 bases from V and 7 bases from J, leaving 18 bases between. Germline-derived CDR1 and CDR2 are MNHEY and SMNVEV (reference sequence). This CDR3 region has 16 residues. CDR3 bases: TGTGCCAGCAGTCCTACGGGGTTGCGGGGAAATTCACCCCTCCACTTT. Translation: CASSPTGLRGNSPLHF.

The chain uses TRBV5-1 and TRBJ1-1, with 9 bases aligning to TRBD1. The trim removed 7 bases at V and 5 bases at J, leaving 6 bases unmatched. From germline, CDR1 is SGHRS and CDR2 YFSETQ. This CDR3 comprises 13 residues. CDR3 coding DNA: TGCGCCAGCCAGGGACAGGGTAATACTGAAGCTTTCTTT. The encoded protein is CASQGQGNTEAFF.

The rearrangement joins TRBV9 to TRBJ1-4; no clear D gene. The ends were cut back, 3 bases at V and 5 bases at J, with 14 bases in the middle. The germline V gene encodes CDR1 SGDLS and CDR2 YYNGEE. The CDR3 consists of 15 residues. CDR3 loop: CASSAPGVKNEKLFF. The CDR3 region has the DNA TGTGCCAGCAGCGCTCCGGGAGTCAAGAATGAAAAACTGTTTTTT.

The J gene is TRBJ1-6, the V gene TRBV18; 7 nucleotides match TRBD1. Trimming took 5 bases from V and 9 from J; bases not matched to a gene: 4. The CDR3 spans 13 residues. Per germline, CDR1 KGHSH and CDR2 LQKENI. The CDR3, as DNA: TGTGCCAGCTCAACAGGGGTTAGTTCACCCCTCCACTTT. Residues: CASSTGVSSPLHF.

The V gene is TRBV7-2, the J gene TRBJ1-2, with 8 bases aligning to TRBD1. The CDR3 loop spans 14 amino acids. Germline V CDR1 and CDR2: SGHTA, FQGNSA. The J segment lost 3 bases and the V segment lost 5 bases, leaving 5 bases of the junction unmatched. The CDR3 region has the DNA TGTGCCAGCAGCACACAGGGGGGGCACTATGGCTACACCTTC. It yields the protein CASSTQGGHYGYTF.

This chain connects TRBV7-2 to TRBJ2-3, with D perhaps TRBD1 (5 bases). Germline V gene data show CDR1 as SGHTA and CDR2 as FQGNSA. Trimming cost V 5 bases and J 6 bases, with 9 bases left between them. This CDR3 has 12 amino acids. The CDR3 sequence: CASSPGYDTQYF. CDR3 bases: TGTGCCAGCAGCCCAGGGTACGATACGCAGTATTTT.

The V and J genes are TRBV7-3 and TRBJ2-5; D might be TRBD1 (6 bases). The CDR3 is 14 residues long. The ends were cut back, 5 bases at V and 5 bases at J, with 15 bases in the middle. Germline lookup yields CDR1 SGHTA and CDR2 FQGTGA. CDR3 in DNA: TGTGCCAGCAGCCCACAGGGAGTCGGGGAGACCCAGTACTTC. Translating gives CASSPQGVGETQYF.

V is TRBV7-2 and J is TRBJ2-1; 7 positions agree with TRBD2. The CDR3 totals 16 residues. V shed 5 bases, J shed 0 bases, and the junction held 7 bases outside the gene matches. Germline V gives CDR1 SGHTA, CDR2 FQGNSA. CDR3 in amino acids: CASSLHSGTSYNEQFF. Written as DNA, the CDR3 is TGTGCCAGCAGCCTCCACAGCGGGACCTCCTACAATGAGCAGTTCTTC.